The present entry profiles one T cell receptor (beta chain) with its context. This CDR3 has 13 residues. The germline gives CDR1 SEHNR, CDR2 FQNEAQ (reference sequence). Trimming pared 1 base from V and 8 bases from J, leaving 11 bases between. Measured with immunoSEQ multiplex PCR; TCRdb has only the in-frame clones, and not every one. The sample shows about 48,000 clones, 83% of them seen only once. This sample was included in a study of early stage breast cancer tumors. At the level of the study: About 70% of the 16 invasive tumors were ER+, PR+ and HER2-.

The TCR originated in a person aged 45 to 59 with breast cancer. The chain uses TRBV7-9 and TRBJ2-5; D gene unclear. Sequencing was performed on blood. The CDR3, as DNA: TGTGCCAGCAGCTTAGGTCGGAAGGAAACCCAGTACTTC. Translated: CASSLGRKETQYF.